This TCR beta chain emerged from a study of shared clonotypes between healthy human individuals. About the research overall: Every donor yielded three CD4 naive, three CD4 memory, two CD8 naive and one CD8 memory plate.

Some clones are missing from TCRdb's copy, which holds only in-frame ones; the method was immunoSEQ multiplex PCR. Among about a million clones listed, 77% were seen once. With 4 bases clipped from V and 5 bases from J, the junction kept 20 bases outside the gene matches. The CDR3 length is 19 residues. Germline V gene lookup returns CDR1 SGDLS and CDR2 YYNGEE. The source is a man younger than 30 in good health. Some clones in this sample may be carry-over from other donors' samples. The rearrangement links TRBV9 to TRBJ2-2, with TRBD2 matching 7 bases. Sequences were obtained from memory CD4+ T cells from PBMCs. Subset reported: CD45RA-negative fraction. The CDR3 reads CASSPTITGGLGGTGELFF. As DNA, the CDR3 is TGTGCCAGCAGCCCCACCATTACCGGAGGACTAGGCGGGACCGGGGAGCTGTTTTTT.